These T cell receptor beta chains were read from a single sample in a study of response to subunit inactivated influenza vaccine. TCRdb independently ran MiXCR on the RT-PCR reads; one entry per CDR3 protein. In the table there are under 200,000 distinct CDR3 sequences, approximately 12% of which are singletons. A further study also used this sample, focusing on T cells expressing NK-cell markers.

Sequencing used CD8+ T cells sorted from PBMCs, obtained roughly 12 days after vaccination. The receptors here all came from a man aged 45-60 years who received an inactivated influenza vaccine. Both conserved end residues are part of each CDR3.

v_call cdr3_length cdr3_aa
TRBV12-3/TRBV12-4 14 CASSTRVTNEKLFF
TRBV6-5 15 CASSYLSGSKNIQYF
TRBV6-2/TRBV6-3 15 CASSDPTGARSEQFF
TRBV5-1 16 CASSLAPYGQNNGYTF
TRBV4-2 15 CASSQDRLARNEQFF
TRBV5-1 18 CASSLALRDRLNTGELFF
TRBV11-2 18 CASSLGTSGPHPRDTQYF
TRBV12-3/TRBV12-4 16 CASSPSGTGETDTQYF
TRBV9 14 CASSVGVVMHEQYF
TRBV27 15 CASSLSSRGNQPQHF
TRBV20-1 15 CSVAGTPLSTDTQYF
TRBV6-2/TRBV6-3 17 CASSYYRPRTGTGELFF
TRBV29-1 10 CSVEEETQYF
TRBV7-9 13 CASSLNRGNEQFF
TRBV4-1 17 CASSPQVASGRVNEQFF
TRBV7-2 16 CASSLVGSGVYNEQFF
TRBV11-2 14 CASSLPRGAYEQYF
TRBV5-6 14 CASMFSAEVGGYTF
TRBV19 14 CASSIVVPSYEQYF
TRBV20-1 14 CSAIDGRESYEQYF
TRBV30 12 CAWSEASQPQHF
TRBV4-2 14 CASSQEEVGYEQYF
TRBV7-9 15 CASSFRGPDTGELFF
TRBV12-3/TRBV12-4 15 CASNRLGVTYNEQFF
TRBV5-1 15 CASSLEQGALFEAFF
TRBV5-1 15 CASSLERGLITEAFF
TRBV7-9 11 CASGVNTEAFF
TRBV20-1 15 CSANIGQGANYGYTF
TRBV24-1 14 CATRGLAGANEQFF
TRBV6-1 16 CASSDFGTGVPDEQYF
TRBV7-8 13 CASSRGQTYEQYF
TRBV28 14 CAIRWGDNTGELFF
TRBV29-1 14 CSVIYGLSTDTQYF
TRBV6-5 18 CASSYSSRTSGATYEQYF
TRBV9 16 CASSVAAGRPTGELFF
TRBV20-1 18 CSARDLAGGPSSYNEQFF
TRBV7-8 12 CASSQNHQPLHF
TRBV9 16 CASSPRDSTLNYEQYF
TRBV21-1 14 CASSSREGHDTQYF
TRBV15 15 CATSRGTGEGLGYTF
TRBV18 15 CASSPTGWNTGELFF
TRBV29-1 15 CSVDGLAGAEDTQYF
TRBV7-8 13 CASSLLAAYEQFF
TRBV9 16 CASSAPGQGAGETQYF
TRBV7-8 14 CASSVDRADEKLFF
TRBV25-1 11 CASSPGAEAFF
TRBV9 15 CASSQGLAPYNEQFF
TRBV7-9 16 CASSLVAGGDDYGYTF
TRBV6-2/TRBV6-3 15 CASSYWGGPQETQYF
TRBV6-5 17 CASSYSGTGFLGNTIYF
TRBV15 16 CATSVGGRGGEMEQYF
TRBV4-1 15 CASSHAQGRTDTQYF
TRBV15 16 CATSRDPAGGYNEQFF